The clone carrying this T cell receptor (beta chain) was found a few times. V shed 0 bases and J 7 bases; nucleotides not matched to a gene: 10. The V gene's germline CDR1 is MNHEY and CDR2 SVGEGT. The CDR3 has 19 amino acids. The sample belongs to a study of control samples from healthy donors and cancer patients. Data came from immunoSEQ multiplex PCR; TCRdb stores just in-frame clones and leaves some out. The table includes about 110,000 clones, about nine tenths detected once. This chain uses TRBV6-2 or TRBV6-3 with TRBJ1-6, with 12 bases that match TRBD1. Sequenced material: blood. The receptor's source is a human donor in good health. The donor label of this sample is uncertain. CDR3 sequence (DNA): TGTGCCAGCAGTTACTCGGGGACAGGGGGCGCTTCGGGGAATTCACCCCTCCACTTT. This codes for CASSYSGTGGASGNSPLHF.